These T cell receptor beta chains were read from a single sample in a study of regulatory and conventional T cells in RAG deficiency. Generated by immunoSEQ multiplex PCR, the TCRdb table keeps only in-frame clones and is missing some. The sample records around 30,000 clones, roughly 96% being singletons. These data were likewise used in another study, on regulatory T cells.

Input material: CD25- CD4+ T cells sorted from blood. The receptors were gathered from a human donor in good health. CDR3s leave out the opening cysteine and the closing phenylalanine or tryptophan.

v_gene | CDR3aa
TRBV6-5 | ASRPFGLEQETQY
TRBV6-5 | ASSYNRGSGNTIY
TRBV5-6 | ASSLRTHQETQY
TRBV5-6 | ASSPLTGGSGELF
TRBV6-1 | AGSGQGGRGYT
TRBV7-3 | ASSLGTSGVQAQY
TRBV5-1 | ASSFGDRGRNNSPLH
TRBV6-6 | ASSYRGGNTDTQY
TRBV6-6 | ASSYSAGVDTEAF
TRBV7-9 | ASSLGGQGPYEQY
TRBV2 | ASSEEVYTTEAF
TRBV5-1 | ASSLVASQGEKLF
TRBV6-5 | ASHQKGIDGYT
TRBV5-1 | ASSFTSGGAGELF
TRBV6-1 | ASSDLARGLTGELF
TRBV6-6 | ASSSTDRGNTEAF
TRBV6-5 | ASSKAGELF